A single T cell receptor (beta chain) is shown here with its context. No antigen is known for it. This CDR3 is built from 15 residues. Deletions cut 2 bases from V and 7 bases from J, with 17 bases between. Germline values: CDR1 ENHRY, CDR2 SYGVKD. These data originate in a study of shared clonotypes between healthy human individuals. The table came from immunoSEQ multiplex PCR; TCRdb's copy has only in-frame clones and leaves some out. The table lists roughly 2.1 million clones, under 95% of them singletons. Terminally differentiated effector memory CD45RA+ cells were left out of the naive CD8 fraction, which was CD45RO-negative and positively selected for CCR7. Points from the study as a whole: The study found roughly 5% of naive CD4 clonotypes shared across four donors. Compared with memory subsets, naive subsets generally had larger estimated richness.

This receptor was taken from a man between 18 and 35 years old in good health. Some clones in this sample may be carry-over from other donors' samples. Sequenced material: naive CD8+ T cells from PBMCs. This chain connects TRBV10-3 to TRBJ1-1, with D unclear. CDR3 bases: TGTGCCATCAGTGAGCCCATGGTCGGTCTGGATGAAGCTTTCTTT. Translated: CAISEPMVGLDEAFF.